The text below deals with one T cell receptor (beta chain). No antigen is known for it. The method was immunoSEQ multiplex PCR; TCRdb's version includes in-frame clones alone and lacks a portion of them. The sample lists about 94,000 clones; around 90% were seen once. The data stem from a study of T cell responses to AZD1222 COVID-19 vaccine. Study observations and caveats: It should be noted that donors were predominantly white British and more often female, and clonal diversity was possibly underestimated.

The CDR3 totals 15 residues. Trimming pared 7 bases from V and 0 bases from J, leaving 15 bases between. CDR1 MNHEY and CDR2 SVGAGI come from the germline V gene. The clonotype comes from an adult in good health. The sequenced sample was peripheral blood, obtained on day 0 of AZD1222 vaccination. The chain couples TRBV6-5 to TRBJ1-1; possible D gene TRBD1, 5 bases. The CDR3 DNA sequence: TGTGCCAGCACCGAGAGGGACGGAGTGAACACTGAAGCTTTCTTT. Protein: CASTERDGVNTEAFF.